The 22 T cell receptor beta chains reported below all come from one sample, sequenced in a study of post-analysis software for immune sequencing data. General study findings and limits: About five TRBV segments appeared more often in patients than in controls, and TRBV5-6, TRBV5-1 and TRBV20-1 were among these.

No antigen has been identified for these receptors. Tagging with unique molecular identifiers was a feature of the TCR beta cDNA libraries. TCRdb analysed the PCR reads with MiXCR anew, one entry per CDR3 protein. Of about 540,000 distinct CDR3 sequences in the sample, approximately 31% were seen once. The sequenced material came from blood. The receptors come from a girl under 18 with multiple sclerosis.

This chain connects TRBV20-1 to TRBJ1-2, with D possibly TRBD1 on 5 matching bases. Germline V gene sequence: CDR1 DFQATT, CDR2 SNEGSKA (reference sequence). The CDR3 runs 13 residues. V lost 5 bases, J lost 4 bases, and 14 bases lay in between. The CDR3 region has the DNA TGCAGTGCTGGGGAAGGAGGGACCTATGGCTACACCTTC. Translated, it gives CSAGEGGTYGYTF.

The chain links TRBV5-1 to TRBJ2-7, with D perhaps assigned TRBD1 or TRBD2 (5 bases each). Trimming removed 3 bases at V and 6 bases at J, with 16 bases between. This CDR3 is 14 amino acids long. In germline, CDR1 is SGHRS, CDR2 YFSETQ. The CDR3 sequence is CASSSRDGLSEQYF. For the CDR3, the DNA is TGCGCCAGCAGCTCCCGGGACGGTCTCTCCGAGCAGTACTTC.

The chain carries TRBV3-1 and TRBJ2-2; 7 bases are shared with TRBD1. The germline CDR1 and CDR2 sequences are LGHDT and YNNKEL (reference sequence). Trimming at V came to 8 bases and at J to 6 bases, leaving 12 bases not matched to a gene. This CDR3 comprises 15 residues. The CDR3 spells CASRPGGSEAGELFF. The CDR3 bases are TGTGCCAGCCGCCCAGGGGGTAGTGAGGCCGGGGAGCTGTTTTTT.

The rearrangement links TRBV20-1 to TRBJ2-4, with TRBD2 matching over 7 bases. The junction had 3 bases not matched to a gene; V was cut back by 0 bases and J by 7 bases. The CDR3 spans 13 residues. Per the germline V gene, CDR1 is DFQATT and CDR2 is SNEGSKA (reference sequence). CDR3 in amino acids: CSARDVGGNIQYF. DNA for the CDR3: TGCAGTGCTAGAGATGTGGGGGGGAACATTCAGTACTTC.

The CDR3 DNA reads TGCAGTGCTAGAGTAAGGACAGCCTATGGCTACACCTTC. Its protein is CSARVRTAYGYTF. The chain has TRBV20-1 and TRBJ1-2; the D gene is possibly TRBD1 (6 bases). Germline CDR1 DFQATT, CDR2 SNEGSKA (reference sequence). The CDR3 is 13 residues long. The V and J ends lost 1 base and 4 bases respectively, with 10 bases between them.

Many counts were recorded for this clonotype. The chain has TRBV29-1 and TRBJ1-2; D unclear. V was shortened by 4 bases and J by 4 bases, with 13 bases between the two germline ends. Germline loops: CDR1 SQVTM, CDR2 ANQGSEA. The CDR3 totals 13 residues. DNA of the CDR3: TGCAGCGTTGCTAGCCTCCCCTTCTATGGCTACACCTTC. Encoded protein: CSVASLPFYGYTF. Together with reference TRBV29-1 and TRBJ1-2, the CDR3 gives the full variable domain: SAVISQKPSRDICQRGTSLTIQCQVDSQVTMMFWYRQQPGQSLTLIATANQGSEATYESGFVIDKFPISRPNLTFSTLTVSNMSPEDSSIYLCSVASLPFYGYTFGSGTRLTVV.

The chain joins TRBV20-1 to TRBJ2-3, with D tentatively TRBD2 (6 bases). The CDR3 has 16 residues. V was trimmed by 5 bases and J by 1 base, leaving 19 bases between them. The germline V gene has CDR1 DFQATT and CDR2 SNEGSKA (reference sequence). Here the CDR3 DNA reads TGCAGTGCTTCTAGCTTTAGCGGAATCGGCACAGATACGCAGTATTTT. It is translated as CSASSFSGIGTDTQYF.

This chain links TRBV28 with TRBJ2-5, with D perhaps TRBD1 (6 bases). Germline CDR1 and CDR2: MDHEN and SYDVKM. V lost 3 bases and J lost 0, with 14 bases in between. This CDR3 spans 16 amino acids. In DNA, the CDR3 is TGTGCCAGCAGTTTGGGGGACACTGCGTACCAAGAGACCCAGTACTTC. Amino acid sequence: CASSLGDTAYQETQYF.

The rearrangement joins TRBV7-6 to TRBJ1-5; TRBD1 agrees at 7 bases. This CDR3 region has 17 residues. Germline V gives CDR1 SGHVS, CDR2 FNYEAQ. V gave up 2 bases and J gave up 0 bases; unmatched junction bases: 7. The CDR3 reads CASSLLPGTVSNQPQHF. The CDR3, as DNA: TGTGCCAGCAGCTTACTTCCCGGGACAGTTAGCAATCAGCCCCAGCATTTT. Full variable domain (remainder filled in from reference TRBV7-6 and TRBJ1-5): GAGVSQSPRYKVTKRGQDVALRCDPISGHVSLYWYRQALGQGPEFLTYFNYEAQQDKSGLPNDRFSAERPEGSISTLTIQRTEQRDSAMYRCASSLLPGTVSNQPQHFGDGTRLSIL.

This clonotype was observed a few times. The chain combines TRBV5-6 with TRBJ2-7, with D perhaps TRBD1 (7 bases). V was pared by 9 bases and J by 1 base, with 14 bases between. Germline V gives CDR1 SGHDT, CDR2 YYEEEE. This CDR3 has 13 amino acids. In nucleotides, the CDR3 is TGTGCCACCGCGCGGGGACAGTCCTACGAGCAGTACTTC. This codes for CATARGQSYEQYF.

As concerns this clonotype: The junction departs from the called germline gene at one end, perhaps through a read error. This chain uses TRBV6-6 with TRBJ2-1; TRBD2 agrees at 9 bases. Germline CDR1 reads MNHNY; CDR2 reads SVGAGI (reference sequence). CDR3 length equals 16 residues. The CDR3 region is CASSYSGAGGDGEQFF. CDR3 nucleotide sequence: TGTGCCAGCAGCTACTCGGGGGCGGGGGGGGATGGTGAGCAGTTCTTC.

This clonotype was found a few times. CDR3 protein: CASSTTSGSPSEFF. The CDR3 DNA follows: TGTGCCAGCAGTACGACTAGCGGGAGCCCGTCGGAGTTCTTC. The V gene is TRBV6-2 or TRBV6-3, the J gene TRBJ2-1; TRBD2 matches at 12 bases. CDR1 is MNHEY, CDR2 SVGEGT, per germline. After removal of 5 bases from V and 14 bases from J, the junction contained 10 bases not matched to a gene. CDR3 size: 14 residues.

The sample holds a few counts of this clonotype. The chain joins TRBV9 to TRBJ2-1; D remains ambiguous. This CDR3 is 16 amino acids long. Trimming removed 4 bases from V and 0 bases from J, with 14 bases in between. CDR1 and CDR2 (germline): SGDLS, YYNGEE. In DNA form, the CDR3 reads TGTGCCAGCAGCCTCTACCGCAGGAGCTCCTACAATGAGCAGTTCTTC. This encodes CASSLYRRSSYNEQFF.

The V and J genes are TRBV6-5 and TRBJ1-4; D may be TRBD1 (6 bases). V lost 0 bases to trimming and J lost 5 bases, with 10 bases between them. Germline CDR1 and CDR2: MNHEY and SVGAGI. The CDR3 consists of 15 residues. CDR3 in amino acids: CASSYSGGSNEKLFF. DNA for the CDR3: TGTGCCAGCAGTTACTCAGGGGGTTCGAATGAAAAACTGTTTTTT.

This clonotype was detected a few times. The chain is built from TRBV11-2 and TRBJ2-4; a possible D gene is TRBD1 (6 bases). The V end was cut by 1 base, the J end by 2 bases, with 12 bases between. The CDR3 covers 16 residues. Germline-derived CDR1 and CDR2 are SGHAT and FQNNGV. The CDR3 sequence: CASSLGGGTPKNIQYF. Here the CDR3 DNA reads TGTGCCAGCAGCTTAGGAGGGGGAACGCCCAAAAACATTCAGTACTTC.

On this clonotype itself: Its ends do not fully match the called genes, so a read error is possible. This sequence joins TRBV18 and TRBJ2-3; D could derive from TRBD1 or TRBD2 (5 bases each). The V gene's germline CDR1 is KGHSH and CDR2 LQKENI. The CDR3 is 17 amino acids. CDR3 residues: CASSRPRGATGTDTRYF. CDR3 coding DNA: TGTGCCAGCTCACGACCTCGGGGCGCGACGGGCACAGATACGCGGTATTTT.

This chain uses TRBV7-2 with TRBJ1-1, with D perhaps matching TRBD1 (6 bases). The germline V gene has CDR1 SGHTA and CDR2 FQGNSA. The CDR3 has 13 amino acids. V was shortened by 6 bases and J by 5 bases, with 13 bases between the two germline ends. CDR3 sequence: CASSGQGLTEAFF. The CDR3 DNA reads as TGTGCCAGCAGTGGGCAGGGGCTTACTGAAGCTTTCTTT.

With respect to this clonotype: The junction shows a germline mismatch at one end, possibly a read error. The chain has TRBV6-1 and TRBJ2-7, with D possibly TRBD2 on 5 matching bases. CDR1 and CDR2 from the germline V gene are MNHNS and SASEGT. The CDR3 loop spans 15 amino acids. The CDR3 coding sequence is TGTGTCAGCAGTCGCGGGCCACCCGATACCTACGAGCAGTACTTC. Its translation: CVSSRGPPDTYEQYF.

This chain joins TRBV6-5 and TRBJ2-7, with TRBD1 as a possible D gene (6 bases). CDR1 and CDR2 from the germline V gene are MNHEY and SVGAGI. This CDR3 contains 15 residues. Trimming left V 5 bases short and J 5 bases short, with 19 bases between. The CDR3 DNA reads TGTGCCAGCAGTACCCCCTCGGGACATTTCGACGAGCAGTACTTC. Protein product: CASSTPSGHFDEQYF.

This clonotype was recorded once. A read error is possible here, since a much larger clone lies one base away. The chain couples TRBV7-2 to TRBJ2-1; D is unresolved. Germline V gene data show CDR1 as SGHTA and CDR2 as FQGNSA. The CDR3 totals 15 residues. The CDR3: CASGLDLGSYNEQFF. In DNA, the CDR3 is TGTGCCAGCGGCTTAGATCTTGGGTCGTACAATGAGCAGTTCTTC.

This clonotype was detected a few times. The CDR3 bases are TGTGCCACCAGCAATCAGGGGAGAGAGCAGCCCCAGCATTTT. Its translation: CATSNQGREQPQHF. The genes are TRBV15 and TRBJ1-5; D possibly corresponds to TRBD1 (6 bases). V was clipped by 4 bases and J by 7 bases, with 14 bases between them. Germline CDR1 reads LNHNV; CDR2 reads YYDKDF (reference sequence). CDR3 length: 14 residues.

The chain carries TRBV7-9 and TRBJ1-2, with D maybe TRBD1 (5 bases). Trimming cost V 0 bases and J 0 bases, with 11 bases left between them. Germline V lookup: CDR1 SEHNR, CDR2 FQNEAQ (reference sequence). The CDR3 is 16 amino acids. The CDR3 coding sequence is TGTGCCAGCAGCTTAGCCGGGGCCCGCTCTAACTATGGCTACACCTTC. This translates into CASSLAGARSNYGYTF.